Below, one T cell receptor beta chain is given with its context. Its antigen has not been determined. One base away there is no much larger clone; base qualities are not given. RNA was extracted using the RNeasy kit, and roughly 0.5 to 1 microgram was reverse transcribed with random hexamers. The immunoSEQ multiplex PCR assay, covering 54 Vbeta and 13 Jbeta segments, was used to amplify TCR beta CDR3 regions. Bias from PCR amplification was corrected by using a synthetic template baseline for primer optimization and for computational correction. Per the authors' processing: Only productive sequences were kept, with reads annotated to V, D and J genes according to IMGT and analyzed in immunoSEQ Analyzer. Clonality was calculated as one minus the Shannon entropy normalized by log2 of the number of productive unique sequences. For each patient and control, public and private clones were evaluated among the 100 most prevalent clones. A clone was defined as Susac-specific if it was absent from the healthy and MS cohorts, from 1052 published viral clones and from other ImmuneACCESS disease sequences. TCRdb reworked the public reads: Q25 trimming with fastp, MiXCR clone assembly, productive beta chains retained. Merged by CDR3 protein, the rows form single entries marked with the most common genes and DNA. These V and J calls derive from TCRdb rather than the authors' analysis. The sample includes about 250,000 distinct CDR3 sequences, with around 93% observed a single time. The top ten hold about 0.071% of the sample.

The entry originates in a study of CD8 T cells in Susac syndrome (dated by TCRdb to between 2018 and 2021). At the level of the whole study: Repertoire sequencing was used to test whether CD8+ T cell activation and differentiation in Susac syndrome was antigen driven. Overall results and qualifications from the work: The study acknowledged that relatively few individuals were included in the TCR sequencing and HLA analysis.

Ends trimmed: V by 9 bases, J by 1 base; bases unmatched to a gene: 5. The germline V gene (reference sequence) specifies LNHNV as CDR1 and YYDKDF as CDR2. From the cysteine through the phenylalanine, the CDR3 covers 14 amino acids. Left in the record is the CDR3 DNA by itself, 42 bases read in frame from the first base. High-throughput TCR beta sequencing profiled peripheral blood CD8+ and CD4+ T cells from healthy donors, Susac syndrome patients and multiple sclerosis patients. The multiple sclerosis controls were treatment-naive patients whose relapsing-remitting disease, either stable or active, fulfilled the revised McDonald criteria. Bulk CD8+ and CD4+ T cells were purified magnetically by negative isolation, whereas CD8+ TEMRA cells were enriched by FACS. Blood was collected in EDTA tubes and processed within 24 hours, with PBMCs isolated through density gradient centrifugation. PBMCs intended for TCR sequencing were frozen in liquid nitrogen and were later thawed in a 37 degrees C water bath. Purity of sorted or isolated CD4+, CD8+ and CD8+ TEMRA cells was at least 90%.

The origin of this receptor is a human donor with multiple sclerosis. The sequencing input was CD4+ T cells from PBMCs. The V gene is TRBV15 and the J gene is TRBJ2-3, with TRBD2 identical over 9 junction bases. The CDR3 protein sequence reads: CATTIAGGTDTQYF. The nucleotide sequence is given as TGTGCCACTACCATAGCGGGGGGCACAGATACGCAGTATTTT.